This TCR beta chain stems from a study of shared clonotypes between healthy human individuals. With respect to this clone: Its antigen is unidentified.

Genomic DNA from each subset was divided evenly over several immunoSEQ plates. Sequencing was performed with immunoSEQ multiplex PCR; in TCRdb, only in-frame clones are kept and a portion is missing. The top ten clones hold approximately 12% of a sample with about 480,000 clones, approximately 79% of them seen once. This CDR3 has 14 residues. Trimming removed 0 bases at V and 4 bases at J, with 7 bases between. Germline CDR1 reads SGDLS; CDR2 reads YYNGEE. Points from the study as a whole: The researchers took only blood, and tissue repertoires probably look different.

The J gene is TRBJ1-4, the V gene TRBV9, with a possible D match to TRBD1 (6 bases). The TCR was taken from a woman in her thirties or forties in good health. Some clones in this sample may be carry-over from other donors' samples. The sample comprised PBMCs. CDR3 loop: CASSVGQDNEKLFF. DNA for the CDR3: TGTGCCAGCAGCGTAGGACAGGATAATGAAAAACTGTTTTTT.